Following are 10 T cell receptor beta chains from one sample sequenced in a study of CD8 T cells in ankylosing spondylitis. Overall study findings and caveats: Characteristic, it appeared, of ankylosing spondylitis blood was a TCR beta motif of about eight highly homologous variants.

TCRdb processed the 5' RACE reads anew with MiXCR; each CDR3 protein has one entry. The repertoire consists of some 220,000 distinct CDR3 sequences, with about 7% occurring once and the leading ten covering approximately 14%. No antigen has been assigned to these receptors. Sequenced material: blood, either unsorted or a sorted T cell fraction (not recorded which). The receptors stem from a male donor with ankylosing spondylitis.

This clonotype was seen ten or more times. The CDR3: CASSYGGWTEAFF. CDR3 bases: TGTGCCAGCAGTTACGGGGGGTGGACTGAAGCTTTCTTT. This rearrangement joins TRBV6-6 to TRBJ1-1; TRBD1 is a possible D gene (5 bases). The ends were cut back, 2 bases at V and 5 bases at J, with 9 bases in the middle. The CDR3 totals 13 residues. Germline V gives CDR1 MNHNY, CDR2 SVGAGI (reference sequence).

The chain has TRBV5-6 and TRBJ1-2; 7 bases line up with TRBD1. This CDR3 has 15 amino acids. Per germline, CDR1 SGHDT and CDR2 YYEEEE. The V and J ends lost 1 base and 1 base, in that order; junction bases with no gene match: 4. CDR3 sequence (DNA): TGTGCCAGCAGCTTGACAGGGGTGAATAACTATGGCTACACCTTC. This codes for CASSLTGVNNYGYTF.

J is TRBJ1-1 and V is TRBV20-1; D not resolved. With 0 bases removed from V and 4 bases from J, the gap between germline ends came to 12 bases. This CDR3 has 14 residues. Germline V gene sequence: CDR1 DFQATT, CDR2 SNEGSKA (reference sequence). The CDR3 DNA reads TGCAGTGCTAGAGATCCCGCTTGGGGCACTGAAGCTTTCTTT. Its translation is CSARDPAWGTEAFF.

This clonotype was recorded at least ten times. The V gene is TRBV11-2, the J gene TRBJ2-2; D unclear. This CDR3 has 19 residues. CDR1 is SGHAT, CDR2 FQNNGV, per germline. Trimming shortened V by 6 bases and J by 5 bases, and 28 bases separated the two germline ends. The CDR3 nucleotides read TGTGCCAGCAGTTCAAGAGACCCTCAGTTTAAGAAGGGAACCGGGGAGCTGTTTTTT. This sequence encodes CASSSRDPQFKKGTGELFF. The whole variable domain, filled in from reference TRBV11-2 and TRBJ2-2, reads EAGVAQSPRYKIIEKRQSVAFWCNPISGHATLYWYQQILGQGPKLLIQFQNNGVVDDSQLPKDRFSAERLKGVDSTLKIQPAKLEDSAVYLCASSSRDPQFKKGTGELFFGEGSRLTVL.

This clonotype was seen many times. The genes are TRBV12-3 or TRBV12-4 and TRBJ1-3; 7 bases map to TRBD1. Trimming removed 2 bases from V and 3 bases from J; junction bases left unmatched: 1. The CDR3 extends over 14 amino acids. The chain's CDR3 is CASSLRQGGNTIYF. The CDR3 DNA sequence: TGTGCCAGCAGTTTAAGACAGGGTGGAAACACCATATATTTT.

This clonotype was detected ten times or more. V is TRBV29-1 and J is TRBJ1-2, with D unclear. V was trimmed by 3 bases and J by 0 bases, leaving 5 bases between them. The CDR3 extends over 12 amino acids. Germline values: CDR1 SQVTM, CDR2 ANQGSEA. The CDR3 protein is CSVETTNYGYTF. The CDR3 DNA follows: TGCAGCGTTGAGACAACTAACTATGGCTACACCTTC.

This clonotype was seen repeatedly, ten times or more. This chain links TRBV11-2 with TRBJ2-5; D uncertain. This CDR3 spans 13 amino acids. Trimming stripped 4 bases from V and 4 bases from J, with 10 bases between. Germline CDR1 SGHAT, CDR2 FQNNGV. The CDR3 reads CASSYGSTETQYF. The DNA of the CDR3 is TGTGCCAGCAGCTACGGATCTACAGAGACCCAGTACTTC.

This clonotype was detected only a few times. The CDR3 DNA follows: TGTGCCAGCAGTTTATCGAGGCTTGGGGAGCTGTTTTTT. Amino acid sequence: CASSLSRLGELFF. The rearrangement uses TRBV27 and TRBJ2-2; D is uncertain. The germline gives CDR1 MNHEY, CDR2 SMNVEV (reference sequence). The CDR3 is 13 residues long. The V and J ends lost 0 bases and 8 bases respectively, with 7 bases between them.

As to this clonotype: This may come from a read error, since a much larger clone is one base off. This chain uses TRBV7-9 with TRBJ2-1, with a weak D call TRBD2 (5 bases). This CDR3 spans 14 amino acids. Germline assignment: CDR1 SEHNR and CDR2 FQNEAQ (reference sequence). The CDR3 region is CPSRQIGKDNEQFF. The CDR3 DNA sequence: TGTCCCAGCAGACAAATCGGGAAGGACAATGAGCAGTTCTTC.

The CDR3: CASGWGGNTEAFF. CDR3 sequence (DNA): TGTGCCAGCGGTTGGGGTGGGAACACTGAAGCTTTCTTT. This rearrangement joins TRBV6-5 to TRBJ1-1; no firm D call. Germline V gives CDR1 MNHEY, CDR2 SVGAGI. V was trimmed by 8 bases and J by 1 base, leaving 11 bases between them. The CDR3 is 13 residues long.